This TCR beta chain originates from a study of T cell repertoires in ileal Crohn's disease. Study-wide results and limits: Mucosal expansions were suggested to be mainly CD8 T cells. Endoscopic recurrence occurred in every patient whose clonality exceeded 26.8%.

By sample fraction, this clone is medium-sized. Its antigen is not known. Stated time point: neoterminal ileum biopsy at postoperative endoscopy, about 6 months after surgery. Libraries were prepared by immunoSEQ multiplex PCR; TCRdb keeps only in-frame clonotypes and omits some of them. The sample records approximately 13,000 clones, just under 80% being singletons. The TCR originated in an adult with Crohn's disease. The sequencing sample was made of ileal tissue.

The DNA for the CDR3 is TGCGCCAGCAGCTTGGCACAGGTCGTCACCGGGGAGCTGTTTTTT. Protein sequence: CASSLAQVVTGELFF. The rearrangement links TRBV5-1 to TRBJ2-2, with D perhaps matching TRBD1 (5 bases). Trimming pared 0 bases from V and 4 bases from J, leaving 10 bases between. Looked up from germline, CDR1 is SGHRS and CDR2 is YFSETQ. The CDR3 has 15 amino acids.